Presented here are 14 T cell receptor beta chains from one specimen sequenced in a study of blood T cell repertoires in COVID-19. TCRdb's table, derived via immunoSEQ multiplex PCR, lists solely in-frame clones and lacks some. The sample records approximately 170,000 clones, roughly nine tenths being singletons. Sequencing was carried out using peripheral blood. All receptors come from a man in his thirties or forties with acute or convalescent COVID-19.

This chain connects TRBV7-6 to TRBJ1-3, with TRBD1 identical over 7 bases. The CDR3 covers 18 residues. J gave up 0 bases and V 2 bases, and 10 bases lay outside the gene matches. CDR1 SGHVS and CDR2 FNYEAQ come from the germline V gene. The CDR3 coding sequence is TGTGCCAGCAGCTTACCCGACAGGGAGAGGATCTCTGGAAACACCATATATTTT. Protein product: CASSLPDRERISGNTIYF. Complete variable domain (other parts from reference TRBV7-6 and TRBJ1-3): GAGVSQSPRYKVTKRGQDVALRCDPISGHVSLYWYRQALGQGPEFLTYFNYEAQQDKSGLPNDRFSAERPEGSISTLTIQRTEQRDSAMYRCASSLPDRERISGNTIYFGEGSWLTVV.

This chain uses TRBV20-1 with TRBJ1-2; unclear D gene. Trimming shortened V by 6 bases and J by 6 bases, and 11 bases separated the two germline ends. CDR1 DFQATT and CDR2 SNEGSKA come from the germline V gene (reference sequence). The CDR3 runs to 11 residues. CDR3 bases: TGCAGTGCCTCTGCCGGGGATGGCTACACCTTC. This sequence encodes CSASAGDGYTF.

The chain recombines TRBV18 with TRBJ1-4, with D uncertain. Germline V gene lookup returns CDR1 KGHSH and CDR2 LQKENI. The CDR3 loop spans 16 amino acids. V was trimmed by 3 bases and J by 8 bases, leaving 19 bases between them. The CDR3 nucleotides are TGTGCCAGCTCACCTCCGTCGGGGTTAAGGAGAGAAAAACTGTTTTTT. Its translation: CASSPPSGLRREKLFF. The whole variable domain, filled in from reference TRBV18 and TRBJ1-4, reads NAGVMQNPRHLVRRRGQEARLRCSPMKGHSHVYWYRQLPEEGLKFMVYLQKENIIDESGMPKERFSAEFPKEGPSILRIQQVVRGDSAAYFCASSPPSGLRREKLFFGSGTQLSVL.

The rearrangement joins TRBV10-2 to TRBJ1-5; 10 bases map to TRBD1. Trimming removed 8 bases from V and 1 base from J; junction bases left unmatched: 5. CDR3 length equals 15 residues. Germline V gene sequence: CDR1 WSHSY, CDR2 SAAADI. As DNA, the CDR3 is TGCGCCAGCGGGGAGGGACAGGGGAGCAATCAGCCCCAGCATTTT. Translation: CASGEGQGSNQPQHF.

CDR3 sequence (DNA): TGTGCCAGCAGTTACTCTGGCCGCAATCAGCCCCAGCATTTT. This encodes CASSYSGRNQPQHF. The genes are TRBV6-5 and TRBJ1-5; D gene ambiguous. Germline loops: CDR1 MNHEY, CDR2 SVGAGI. The CDR3 has 14 amino acids. V lost 0 bases to trimming and J lost 2 bases, with 5 bases between them.

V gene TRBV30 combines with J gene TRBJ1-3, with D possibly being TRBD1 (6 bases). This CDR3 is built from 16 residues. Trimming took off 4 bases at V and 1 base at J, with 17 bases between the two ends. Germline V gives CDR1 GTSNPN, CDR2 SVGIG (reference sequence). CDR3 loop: CAWTTRTDSSGNTIYF. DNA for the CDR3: TGTGCCTGGACCACAAGGACAGACTCATCTGGAAACACCATATATTTT.

This chain's CDR3 is CAWQLGQLQETQYF. The CDR3 coding sequence is TGTGCCTGGCAACTGGGACAGTTGCAAGAGACCCAGTACTTC. The J gene is TRBJ2-5, the V gene TRBV30, with 7 bases aligning to TRBD1. The trim removed 5 bases at V and 2 bases at J, leaving 8 bases unmatched. Germline CDR1 GTSNPN, CDR2 SVGIG (reference sequence). The CDR3 sequence is 14 residues long. Looking up the rest from reference TRBV30 and TRBJ2-5 gives the full variable domain: SQTIHQWPATLVQPVGSPLSLECTVEGTSNPNLYWYRQAAGRGLQLLFYSVGIGQISSEVPQNLSASRPQDRQFILSSKKLLLSDSGFYLCAWQLGQLQETQYFGPGTRLLVL.

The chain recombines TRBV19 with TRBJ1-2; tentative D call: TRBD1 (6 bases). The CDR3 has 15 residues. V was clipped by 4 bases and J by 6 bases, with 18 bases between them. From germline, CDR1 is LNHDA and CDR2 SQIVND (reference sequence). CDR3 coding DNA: TGTGCCAGTAGTAGTCAAACAGGGAGAGTGGATGGCTACACCTTC. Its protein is CASSSQTGRVDGYTF.

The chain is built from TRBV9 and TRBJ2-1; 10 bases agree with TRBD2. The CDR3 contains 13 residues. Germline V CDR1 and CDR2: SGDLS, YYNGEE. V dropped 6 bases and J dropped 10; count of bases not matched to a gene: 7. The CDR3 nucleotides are TGTGCCAGCACCAGCGGGGGGGCGCGGGAGCAGTTCTTC. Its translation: CASTSGGAREQFF.

The CDR3 loop is CASSLSDRAALYEQYF. The CDR3 nucleotides read TGTGCCAGCAGTTTATCGGACAGGGCCGCCCTCTACGAGCAGTACTTC. The rearrangement joins TRBV27 to TRBJ2-7; 8 bases map to TRBD1. CDR1 is MNHEY, CDR2 SMNVEV, per germline (reference sequence). With V trimmed by 0 bases and J by 3 bases, 7 bases remained unmatched. The CDR3 totals 16 residues.

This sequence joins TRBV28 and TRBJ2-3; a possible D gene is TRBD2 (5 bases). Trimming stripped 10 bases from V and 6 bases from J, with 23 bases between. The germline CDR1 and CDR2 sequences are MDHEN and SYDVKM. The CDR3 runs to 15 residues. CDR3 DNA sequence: TGTGCCACCCGCTCCGCGGGCGGAGATTTTGATACGCAGTATTTT. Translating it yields CATRSAGGDFDTQYF.

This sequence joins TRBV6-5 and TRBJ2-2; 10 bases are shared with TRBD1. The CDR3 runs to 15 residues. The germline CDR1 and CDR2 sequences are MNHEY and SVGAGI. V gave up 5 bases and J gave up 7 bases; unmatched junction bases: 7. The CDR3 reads CASSTRDRGGGELFF. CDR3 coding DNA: TGTGCCAGCAGTACCCGGGACAGGGGAGGCGGGGAGCTGTTTTTT.

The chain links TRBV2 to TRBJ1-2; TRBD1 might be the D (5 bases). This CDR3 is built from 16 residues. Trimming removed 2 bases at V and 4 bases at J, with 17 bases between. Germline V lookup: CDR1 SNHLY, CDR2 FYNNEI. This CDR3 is CASSEFPQGGLYGYTF. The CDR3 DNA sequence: TGTGCCAGCAGTGAATTCCCGCAGGGAGGGCTCTATGGCTACACCTTC.

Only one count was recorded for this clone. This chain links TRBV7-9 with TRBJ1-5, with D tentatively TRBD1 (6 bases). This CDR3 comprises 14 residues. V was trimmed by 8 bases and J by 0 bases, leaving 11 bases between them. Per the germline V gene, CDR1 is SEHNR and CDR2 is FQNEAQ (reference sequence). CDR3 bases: TGTGCCAGCGCGGGGGCCTATAGCAATCAGCCCCAGCATTTT. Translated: CASAGAYSNQPQHF.